This TCR beta chain was captured by sequencing in a study of vaccination effects on CD4 cells after COVID-19 (dated by TCRdb to the early 2020s). Notes on the research overall: Two doses of either the BNT162b2 or the mRNA-1273 mRNA SARS-CoV-2 vaccine were administered to participants. SARS-CoV-2 spike-specific CD4+ TCR repertoires were compared before and after mRNA vaccination in COVID-19 convalescent patients and in infection-naive vaccine recipients. A total of some eleven COVID-19 convalescent patients and several SARS-CoV-2-naive healthy vaccine recipients were included in the full study. Cultures from other donors in the study were sequenced with the Oncomine TCR Beta short-read assay on an Illumina iSeq 100. The paper as a whole reports these results and caveats: At late post-vaccination timepoints, both infection-induced and vaccine-induced clones showed marked clonal contraction, consistent with waning T cell responses. Only a small number of convalescent patients were included, and no early post-infection timepoints were available, which limited the study. In healthy vaccine recipients, vaccine-induced clones were almost all SARS-CoV-2 mono-reactive, with only 1 of 255 cross-reactive with common cold coronaviruses.

The junction carries 16 bases between V and J, which are trimmed by 5 bases and 3 bases respectively. Reading the germline V gene gives CDR1 SGHVS and CDR2 FQNEAQ. The CDR3 runs 16 residues from the cysteine to the phenylalanine. Just the 48-base CDR3 DNA is kept, in frame starting at base 1. Libraries were constructed by the immunoSEQ multiplex PCR assay. DNA from the cultured and isolated CD4+ T cells underwent TCR beta CDR3 sequencing. The paper's processing steps were these. The analysis removed non-productive TCR sequences, trimmed reads to the CDR3 region, and retained only CDR3s that were 7 or more amino acids long. Antigen-specific clonotypes were identified using the MANAFEST web app by comparison of expansion in peptide wells against reference cultures. To be called positive, a clone needed expansion at FDR<0.05 compared with the reference and with all other wells, an odds ratio greater than 5, and a frequency greater than 0.1% in two replicate wells. Cross-reactive clonotypes were defined as significantly expanded in SARS-CoV-2 spike wells and in at least one common cold coronavirus spike condition. CDR3 similarity was assessed by Levenshtein distance with the stringdist R package, and unrooted trees were built with ape in R 3.6.1. TCRdb took this table from immuneACCESS and kept in-frame rearrangements with V and J called. Such tables lack part of the clones; where checked against another copy, unresolved V genes explain under half of the gap, and the rest is unexplained. Clone size and the V and J calls come from that table; the DNA yielded D and trimming. Across this sample there are around 54,000 clones, with roughly 80% seen only once. Together, the top ten hold 2.4% of the sample.

The ViraFEST assay stimulated PBMC with viral peptide pools and then used TCR sequencing to identify antigen-specific CD4+ T cell clonotypes by expansion. After less than eleven days of culture, CD4+ T cells were isolated with the EasySep CD4+ T cell isolation kit. None of the healthy vaccine recipients had a prior SARS-CoV-2 infection, which was confirmed by nucleocapsid antibody tests that came back negative both before and after vaccination. Some 2 million PBMC per well were cultured in IMDM with around 5% human AB serum, 10 IU/ml IL-2 and gentamicin, plus 10 ug/ml peptides. On days 3 and 7, half of the culture medium was replaced with fresh IL-2-containing medium. Unless noted otherwise, every peptide stimulation condition was cultured in triplicate wells. Using Ficoll-Paque Plus gradient centrifugation, PBMC were separated from whole blood and then either used fresh or cryopreserved at -140C. Overlapping peptide pools spanned the spike proteins of SARS-CoV-2 and the common cold coronaviruses HCoV-NL63, HCoV-OC43 and HCoV-229E. The QIAamp micro DNA kit was used to extract genomic DNA from the cultured CD4+ T cells.

This clone was seen only a few times. The specificity of this receptor is unknown. There are no base qualities to consult, and no much larger clone falls within one base. The chain couples TRBV7-8 to TRBJ2-2, and the D gene may be TRBD1, 7 bases matching. This sequence originates from a human donor who received a COVID-19 vaccine. Sequenced here: CD4+ T cells from PBMCs cultured with HCoV-229E spike peptides, sampled before COVID-19 vaccination. This specimen's cell subset or site label, interpreted: HCoV-229E spike overlapping peptide pool stimulation. The bases read TGTGCCAGCAGCATCCAGGGGGTAGCGGACACCGGGGAGCTGTTTTTT. This gives the protein CASSIQGVADTGELFF.